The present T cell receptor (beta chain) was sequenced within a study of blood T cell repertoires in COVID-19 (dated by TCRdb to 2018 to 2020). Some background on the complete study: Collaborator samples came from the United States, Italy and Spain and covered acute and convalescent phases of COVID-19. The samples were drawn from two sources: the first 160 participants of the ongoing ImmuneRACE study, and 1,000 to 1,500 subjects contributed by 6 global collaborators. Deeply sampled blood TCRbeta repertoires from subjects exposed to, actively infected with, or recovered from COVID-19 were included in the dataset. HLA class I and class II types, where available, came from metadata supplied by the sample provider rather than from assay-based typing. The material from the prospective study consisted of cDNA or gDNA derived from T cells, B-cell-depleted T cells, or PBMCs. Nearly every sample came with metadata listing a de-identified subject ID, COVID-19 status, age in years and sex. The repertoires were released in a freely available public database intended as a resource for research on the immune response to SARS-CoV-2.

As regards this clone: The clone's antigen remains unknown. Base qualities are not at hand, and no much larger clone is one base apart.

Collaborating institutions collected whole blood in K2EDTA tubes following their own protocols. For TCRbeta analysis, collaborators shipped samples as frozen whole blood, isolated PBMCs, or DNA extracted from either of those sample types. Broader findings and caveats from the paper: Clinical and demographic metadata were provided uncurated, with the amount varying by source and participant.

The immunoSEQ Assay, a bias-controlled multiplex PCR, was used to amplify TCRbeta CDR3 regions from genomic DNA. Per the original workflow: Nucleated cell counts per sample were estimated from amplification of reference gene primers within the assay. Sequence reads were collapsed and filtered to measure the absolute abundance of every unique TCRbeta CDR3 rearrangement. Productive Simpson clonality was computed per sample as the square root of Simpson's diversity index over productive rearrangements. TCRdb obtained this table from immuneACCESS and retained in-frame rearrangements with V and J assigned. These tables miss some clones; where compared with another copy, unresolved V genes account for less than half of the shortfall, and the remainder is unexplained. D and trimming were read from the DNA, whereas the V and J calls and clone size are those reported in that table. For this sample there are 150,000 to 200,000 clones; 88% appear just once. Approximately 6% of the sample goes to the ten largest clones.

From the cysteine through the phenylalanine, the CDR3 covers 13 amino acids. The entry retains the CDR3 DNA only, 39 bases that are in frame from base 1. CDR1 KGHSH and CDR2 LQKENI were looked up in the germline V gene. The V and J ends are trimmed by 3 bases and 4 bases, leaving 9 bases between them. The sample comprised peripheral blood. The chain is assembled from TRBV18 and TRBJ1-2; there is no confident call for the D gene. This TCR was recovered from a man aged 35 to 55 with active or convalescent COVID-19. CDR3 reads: CASSPNGIYGYTF. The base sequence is TGTGCCAGCTCACCTAACGGGATCTATGGCTACACCTTC.